The 7 T cell receptor beta chains below were found in one sample sequenced in a study of persistence of HIV-infected CD4 T cells. These TCRs are of unknown antigen specificity. The stimulus was lysate of CMV-infected fibroblasts, 10 ug/mL. Memory cells lacking CD40L and CD69 with high CD45RO were sorted. Sequencing used immunoSEQ version 4 in survey mode. Sequencing used immunoSEQ multiplex PCR; TCRdb keeps in-frame clones, though not all of them. Counted here are 35,000 to 40,000 clones, over 80% occurring once; the ten biggest clones make up approximately 1.6%. The sample in question was CD4+ T cells sorted from PBMCs after approximately 19-hour stimulation, obtained from a patient who received antiretroviral therapy. The receptors stem from an adult man with HIV who was CMV-seropositive.

V gene TRBV29-1 combines with J gene TRBJ1-5, with a weak D call TRBD1 (6 bases). This CDR3 region has 13 residues. CDR1 SQVTM and CDR2 ANQGSEA come from the germline V gene. Trimming shortened V by 6 bases and J by 4 bases, and 13 bases separated the two germline ends. The chain's CDR3 is CSVIEGGNQPQHF. In nucleotides, the CDR3 is TGCAGCGTGATAGAGGGGGGAAATCAGCCCCAGCATTTT.

The rearrangement uses TRBV30 and TRBJ2-6; D uncertain. Trimming cost V 3 bases and J 2 bases, with 8 bases left between them. CDR3 length: 14 amino acids. Germline V gene data show CDR1 as GTSNPN and CDR2 as SVGIG (reference sequence). CDR3 nucleotide sequence: TGTGCCTGGAGCACATTGGCTGGGGCCAACGTCCTGACTTTC. Translation gives CAWSTLAGANVLTF.

The V gene is TRBV10-2, the J gene TRBJ1-6, with D unclear. Germline assignment: CDR1 WSHSY and CDR2 SAAADI. This CDR3 has 14 amino acids. V lost 7 bases and J lost 0, with 7 bases in between. The CDR3 is CASTASSYNSPLHF. The CDR3 nucleotides are TGCGCCAGCACGGCCAGCTCCTATAATTCACCCCTCCACTTT.

This clone is a singleton in its sample. The chain couples TRBV6-1 to TRBJ1-2, with a possible D match to TRBD1 (5 bases). The germline gives CDR1 MNHNS, CDR2 SASEGT. The CDR3 loop spans 15 amino acids. V was pared by 0 bases and J by 3 bases, with 11 bases between. CDR3 nucleotide sequence: TGTGCCAGCAGTGAAGCGATGGACAAATACTATGGCTACACCTTC. Its translation is CASSEAMDKYYGYTF.

This clone is deemed medium-sized. The chain employs TRBV29-1 and TRBJ1-2, with D possibly being TRBD1 (6 bases). V dropped 7 bases and J dropped 0 bases, with 15 bases sitting between them. This CDR3 is 14 amino acids long. CDR1 is SQVTM, CDR2 ANQGSEA, per germline. The CDR3, as DNA: TGCAGCGCTGGAGAACGGGACACTAACTATGGCTACACCTTC. Protein sequence: CSAGERDTNYGYTF.

The rearrangement uses TRBV24-1 and TRBJ2-2; tentatively, D is TRBD1 (5 bases). CDR1 is KGHDR, CDR2 SFDVKD, per germline. The V gene lost 8 bases and the J gene lost 0 bases, with 9 bases spanning the gap. There are 14 residues in the CDR3. In nucleotides, the CDR3 is TGTGCCACCACCCCGACAGCGAACACCGGGGAGCTGTTTTTT. The encoded protein is CATTPTANTGELFF.

This chain connects TRBV2 to TRBJ1-1, with TRBD1 identical over 9 bases. The germline V gene encodes CDR1 SNHLY and CDR2 FYNNEI. This CDR3 contains 14 residues. J was trimmed by 5 bases and V by 10 bases; bases with no gene match: 11. The CDR3 spells CATQAQGARTEAFF. CDR3 nucleotides: TGTGCCACCCAAGCACAGGGGGCGAGAACTGAAGCTTTCTTT. Based on the CDR3 plus reference TRBV2 and TRBJ1-1, the full variable domain is EPEVTQTPSHQVTQMGQEVILRCVPISNHLYFYWYRQILGQKVEFLVSFYNNEISEKSEIFDDQFSVERPDGSNFTLKIRSTKLEDSAMYFCATQAQGARTEAFFGQGTRLTVV.